Below are 21 T cell receptor beta chains sequenced from a single sample in a study of Graves' ophthalmopathy and Graves' hyperthyroidism (dated by TCRdb to the late 2010s). The data were produced on an Illumina HiSeq 2000. TCR beta CDR3 regions were amplified from RNA transcripts for repertoire sequencing. The first round was an RT-PCR using HTBI primers with the Qiagen OneStep RT-PCR kit, and this first round was followed by a second-round multiplex PCR, then size selection and purification. Using fastp trimming at Q25 and MiXCR clonotype assembly, TCRdb reanalyzed the public sequencing data and kept in-frame beta chains. Entries are consolidated by CDR3 protein sequence, retaining the most common genes and DNA. For this sample there are about 400,000 distinct CDR3 sequences; around 16% appear just once. The ten largest account for around 1.4% of the sample. The sequencing sample was made of peripheral blood. The receptors shown here come from a woman aged 18-30 years with Graves' ophthalmopathy. Donor details come from another sample of the same person, matched by shared clones.

This chain's CDR3 is CSARGAREGTGELFF. The DNA for the CDR3 is TGCAGTGCTAGAGGGGCTCGGGAGGGAACCGGGGAGCTGTTTTTT. This chain joins TRBV20-1 and TRBJ2-2; 8 positions agree with TRBD2. This CDR3 is 15 amino acids long. Germline loops: CDR1 DFQATT, CDR2 SNEGSKA (reference sequence). The junction had 6 bases not matched to a gene; V was cut back by 1 base and J by 5 bases.

This clonotype appeared many times. This chain joins TRBV28 and TRBJ1-1; 7 bases map to TRBD1. This CDR3 comprises 16 residues. With V trimmed by 6 bases and J by 3 bases, 13 bases remained unmatched. Germline V lookup: CDR1 MDHEN, CDR2 SYDVKM. In DNA form, the CDR3 reads TGTGCCAGCAGCCCTCCCCCGGACAGGTCGGACACTGAAGCTTTCTTT. It is translated as CASSPPPDRSDTEAFF.

This clonotype was recorded many times. The rearrangement links TRBV7-8 to TRBJ1-3; TRBD1 matches at 7 bases. CDR3 size: 15 residues. Germline V gene lookup returns CDR1 SGHVS and CDR2 FQNEAQ. J gave up 2 bases and V 1 base, and 2 bases lay outside the gene matches. The CDR3 spells CASSLGGQPGNTIYF. CDR3 sequence (DNA): TGTGCCAGCAGCTTAGGGGGACAGCCTGGAAACACCATATATTTT.

This clonotype was observed at least ten times. The chain couples TRBV9 to TRBJ1-1; D call uncertain. The CDR3 has 16 amino acids. The ends were cut back, 3 bases at V and 3 bases at J, with 18 bases in the middle. The germline V gene has CDR1 SGDLS and CDR2 YYNGEE. CDR3 amino acids: CASSGRAGGLDTEAFF. The CDR3 DNA reads TGTGCCAGCAGCGGTAGGGCGGGCGGACTAGACACTGAAGCTTTCTTT.

This clonotype was counted at least ten times. The CDR3 nucleotides are TGTGCCAGCAGCTTGAGTACTAGCGGGAATTACGAGCAGTACTTC. Its protein product is CASSLSTSGNYEQYF. This chain uses TRBV5-6 with TRBJ2-7, with TRBD2 identical over 10 bases. V shed 1 base, J shed 4 bases, and the junction held 5 bases outside the gene matches. The CDR3 contains 15 residues. Germline V CDR1 and CDR2: SGHDT, YYEEEE.

This chain links TRBV5-5 with TRBJ2-7; tentatively, D is TRBD2 (7 bases). This CDR3 has 16 residues. V was clipped by 0 bases and J by 6 bases, with 19 bases between them. Germline V CDR1 and CDR2: SGHKS, YYEKEE (reference sequence). The CDR3: CASSLARVAGEGEQYF. The CDR3 nucleotides are TGTGCCAGCAGCTTGGCTCGGGTGGCAGGGGAGGGCGAGCAGTACTTC.

This clonotype was detected many times. The chain couples TRBV18 to TRBJ2-5; D is perhaps TRBD1 (6 bases). The germline V gene encodes CDR1 KGHSH and CDR2 LQKENI. V was cut by 7 bases and J by 3 bases, with 15 bases left in between. This CDR3 contains 14 residues. DNA for the CDR3: TGTGCCAGCTTAAAAGACAGGAAAGAAGAGACCCAGTACTTC. It yields the protein CASLKDRKEETQYF.

The J gene is TRBJ1-2, the V gene TRBV19; D might be TRBD1 (6 bases). V lost 3 bases and J 7 bases, leaving 9 bases between the germline ends. The CDR3 sequence is 12 residues long. Germline V gene data show CDR1 as LNHDA and CDR2 as SQIVND (reference sequence). The CDR3 loop reads CASSITGIGYTF. The CDR3 coding sequence is TGTGCCAGTAGTATTACAGGGATTGGCTACACCTTC.

This clonotype was found many times. The rearrangement joins TRBV6-2 or TRBV6-3 to TRBJ2-7; perhaps TRBD2 as D (6 bases). Germline V gene data show CDR1 as MNHEY and CDR2 as SVGEGT. Trimming stripped 0 bases from V and 0 bases from J, with 9 bases between. The CDR3 runs 15 residues. The CDR3 coding sequence is TGTGCCAGCAGTTACTCGGAGGGGTTCTCCTACGAGCAGTACTTC. Translating gives CASSYSEGFSYEQYF.

This clonotype was recorded a few times. This chain links TRBV11-2 with TRBJ2-7; no reliable D call. There are 14 residues in the CDR3. Germline CDR1 reads SGHAT; CDR2 reads FQNNGV. Trimming removed 3 bases from V and 2 bases from J, with 11 bases in between. CDR3: CASSFPQLAYEQYF. The CDR3 DNA reads TGTGCCAGCAGCTTCCCACAGCTAGCCTACGAGCAGTACTTC.

This clonotype was observed many times. The rearrangement uses TRBV2 and TRBJ1-1; D is unresolved. The germline V and J ends were trimmed by 2 bases and 6 bases, with 10 bases remaining between them. The CDR3 is made up of 13 amino acids. Germline CDR1 reads SNHLY; CDR2 reads FYNNEI. The CDR3 region has the DNA TGTGCCAGCAGTGAACCCGTCGTGGCTGAAGCTTTCTTT. Translated, it gives CASSEPVVAEAFF.

The count of this clonotype is one. V gene TRBV11-2 combines with J gene TRBJ1-6; 8 bases line up with TRBD1. The germline V gene encodes CDR1 SGHAT and CDR2 FQNNGV. The CDR3 has 17 residues. The V gene end was trimmed by 4 bases and the J gene end by 5 bases; junction bases not matched to a gene: 10. The CDR3, as DNA: TGTGCCAGCAGCTCACCCCGACAGGGGCGAAATAATTCACCCCTCCACTTT. Translating it yields CASSSPRQGRNNSPLHF.

This clonotype has a count of ten or more. The J gene is TRBJ2-3, the V gene TRBV6-2 or TRBV6-3; 9 nucleotides line up with TRBD2. V lost 6 bases, J lost 4 bases, and 5 bases stayed unmatched. The CDR3 covers 14 residues. Germline CDR1 MNHEY, CDR2 SVGEGT. As DNA, the CDR3 is TGTGCCAGCAGGGCGCTAGCGGGACCAGATACGCAGTATTTT. This encodes CASRALAGPDTQYF.

This clonotype was counted many times. V usage is TRBV28 and J usage is TRBJ2-5, with 11 bases identical to TRBD1. Germline V gene data show CDR1 as MDHEN and CDR2 as SYDVKM. J lost 0 bases, V lost 6 bases, and 3 bases had no gene match. The CDR3 has 15 amino acids. The CDR3 bases are TGTGCCAGCAGCCGGGACAGGGGGTACCAAGAGACCCAGTACTTC. Its protein product is CASSRDRGYQETQYF.

This clonotype was seen many times. The chain uses TRBV28 and TRBJ2-7, with 8 bases identical to TRBD2. V dropped 5 bases and J dropped 4; count of bases not matched to a gene: 7. CDR3 length equals 14 residues. Germline lookup yields CDR1 MDHEN and CDR2 SYDVKM. CDR3: CASSEAGGRYEQYF. Here the CDR3 DNA reads TGTGCCAGCAGTGAGGCGGGGGGCCGTTACGAGCAGTACTTC.

In its sample, this clonotype was seen many times. This chain links TRBV9 with TRBJ1-5; D unresolved. Trimming removed 0 bases at V and 0 bases at J, with 7 bases between. There are 15 residues in the CDR3. The germline V gene has CDR1 SGDLS and CDR2 YYNGEE. CDR3 bases: TGTGCCAGCAGCGTAGATCCCAATAGCAATCAGCCCCAGCATTTT. Translating gives CASSVDPNSNQPQHF.

The gene calls are TRBV2 and TRBJ2-5; 7 bases line up with TRBD2. The CDR3 loop spans 13 amino acids. V was pared by 3 bases and J by 4 bases, with 2 bases of the junction left unmatched. Germline assignment: CDR1 SNHLY and CDR2 FYNNEI. DNA for the CDR3: TGTGCCAGCAGTGATGCGGGAGCAGAGACCCAGTACTTC. Translating it yields CASSDAGAETQYF. Using reference TRBV2 and TRBJ2-5 for the parts outside the CDR3, the full variable domain is EPEVTQTPSHQVTQMGQEVILRCVPISNHLYFYWYRQILGQKVEFLVSFYNNEISEKSEIFDDQFSVERPDGSNFTLKIRSTKLEDSAMYFCASSDAGAETQYFGPGTRLLVL.

This clonotype was observed many times. V is TRBV6-2 or TRBV6-3 and J is TRBJ2-2; D gene uncertain. The CDR3 length is 13 residues. V dropped 1 base and J dropped 3 bases, with 3 bases sitting between them. Germline CDR1 and CDR2: MNHEY and SVGEGT. The CDR3 DNA follows: TGTGCCAGCAGTTACTTGGACACCGGGGAGCTGTTTTTT. Translated, it gives CASSYLDTGELFF.

This clonotype was detected ten times or more. This could be a read error, since a much larger clone is one nucleotide away. The chain recombines TRBV12-3 or TRBV12-4 with TRBJ2-7; TRBD1 matches 11 bases. The junction had 3 bases not matched to a gene; V was cut back by 6 bases and J by 2 bases. CDR3 length: 14 residues. CDR3 residues: CASRGQGVPYEQYF. The CDR3 nucleotides read TGTGCCAGCAGGGGACAGGGGGTACCCTACGAGCAGTACTTC.

This clonotype was counted ten times or more. As DNA, the CDR3 is TGTGCCAGCAGTCCCACCCGGGGGGAAGGATACATTCAGTACTTC. It yields the protein CASSPTRGEGYIQYF. The V call is TRBV27, the J call TRBJ2-4, with 7 positions matching TRBD2. The germline CDR1 and CDR2 sequences are MNHEY and SMNVEV (reference sequence). The V and J ends lost 5 bases and 8 bases, in that order; junction bases with no gene match: 12. The CDR3 runs to 15 residues.

This clonotype was recorded many times. The V call is TRBV10-3, the J call TRBJ2-6; 8 bases are shared with TRBD1. V dropped 8 bases and J dropped 1; count of bases not matched to a gene: 22. Germline CDR1 reads ENHRY; CDR2 reads SYGVKD. The CDR3 has 21 residues. The DNA for the CDR3 is TGTGCCATCCTAGACCGGGACAGGAGTGGGGACCCCGAATCTGGGGCCAACGTCCTGACTTTC. Amino acid sequence: CAILDRDRSGDPESGANVLTF.